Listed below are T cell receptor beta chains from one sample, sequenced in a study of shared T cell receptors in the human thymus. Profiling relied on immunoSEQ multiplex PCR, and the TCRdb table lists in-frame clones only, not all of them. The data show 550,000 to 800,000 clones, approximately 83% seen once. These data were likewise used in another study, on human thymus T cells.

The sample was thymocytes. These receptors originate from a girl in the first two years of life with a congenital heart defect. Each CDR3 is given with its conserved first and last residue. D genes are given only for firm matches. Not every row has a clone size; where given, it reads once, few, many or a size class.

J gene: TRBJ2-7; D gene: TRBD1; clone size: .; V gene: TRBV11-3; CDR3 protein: CASSLGTGGYEQYF; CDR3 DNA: TGTGCCAGCAGCCTCGGGACAGGTGGCTACGAGCAGTACTTC
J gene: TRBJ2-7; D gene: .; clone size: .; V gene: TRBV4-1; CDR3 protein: CASSQDPQGSYEQYF; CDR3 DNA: TGCGCCAGCAGCCAAGATCCTCAGGGGAGCTACGAGCAGTACTTC
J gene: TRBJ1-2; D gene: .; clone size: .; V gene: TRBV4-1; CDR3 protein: CASSQEGRGGVNYGYTF; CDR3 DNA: TGCGCCAGCAGCCAAGAGGGAAGGGGGGGAGTGAACTATGGCTACACCTTC
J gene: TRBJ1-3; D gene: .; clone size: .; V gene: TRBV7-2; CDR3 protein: CASSLEWESGNTIYF; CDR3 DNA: TGTGCCAGCAGCTTAGAGTGGGAGTCTGGAAACACCATATATTTT
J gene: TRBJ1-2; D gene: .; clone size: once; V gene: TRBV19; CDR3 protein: CASTVRLANYGYTF; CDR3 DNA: TGTGCCAGTACGGTGAGATTAGCTAACTATGGCTACACCTTC
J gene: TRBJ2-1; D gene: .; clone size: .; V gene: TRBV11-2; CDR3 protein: CASSLDPRSQQFF; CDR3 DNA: TGTGCCAGCAGCTTAGATCCGCGCTCCCAGCAGTTCTTC
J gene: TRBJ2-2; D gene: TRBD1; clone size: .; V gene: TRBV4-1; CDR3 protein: CASSLLAGGSTGELFF; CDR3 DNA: TGCGCCAGCAGCCTTTTAGCAGGGGGCAGCACCGGGGAGCTGTTTTTT
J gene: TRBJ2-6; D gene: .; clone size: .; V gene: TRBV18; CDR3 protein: CASSPRTGKGGTGANVLTF; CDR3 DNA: TGTGCCAGCTCCCCGAGGACCGGAAAGGGAGGTACTGGGGCCAACGTCCTGACTTTC
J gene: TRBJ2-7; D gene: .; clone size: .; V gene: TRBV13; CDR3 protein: CASSPQGQGTYEQYF; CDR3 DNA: TGTGCCAGCAGCCCCCAAGGGCAGGGGACCTACGAGCAGTACTTC
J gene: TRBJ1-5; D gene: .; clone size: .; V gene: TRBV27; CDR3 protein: CASSPSCRGVGSNQPQHF; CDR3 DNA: TGTGCCAGCAGTCCCTCCTGCAGGGGAGTAGGTAGCAATCAGCCCCAGCATTTT
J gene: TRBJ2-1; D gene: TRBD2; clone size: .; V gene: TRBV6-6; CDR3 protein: CASSYEREVPNEQFF; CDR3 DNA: TGTGCCAGCAGTTATGAGCGGGAGGTCCCCAATGAGCAGTTCTTC
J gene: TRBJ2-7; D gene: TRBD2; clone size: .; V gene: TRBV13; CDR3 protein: CASSLGLAVSYEQYF; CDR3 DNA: TGTGCCAGCAGCCTGGGACTAGCGGTCTCCTACGAGCAGTACTTC
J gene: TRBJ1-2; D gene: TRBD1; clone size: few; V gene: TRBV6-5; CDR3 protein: CASSTRDRGGYTF; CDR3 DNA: TGTGCCAGCAGTACCCGGGACAGGGGCGGCTACACCTTC
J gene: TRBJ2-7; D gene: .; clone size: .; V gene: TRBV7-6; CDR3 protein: CASSSPGVGDREQYF; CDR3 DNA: TGTGCCAGCAGCTCCCCGGGGGTCGGGGATCGCGAGCAGTACTTC
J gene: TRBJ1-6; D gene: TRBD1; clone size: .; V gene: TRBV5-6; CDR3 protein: CASSVRDRYNSPLHF; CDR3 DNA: TGTGCCAGCAGCGTCCGGGACAGGTATAATTCACCCCTCCACTTT
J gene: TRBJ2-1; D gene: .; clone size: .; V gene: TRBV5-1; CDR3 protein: CASSRSWHEQFF; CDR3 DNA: TGCGCCAGCAGCAGGAGCTGGCATGAGCAGTTCTTC
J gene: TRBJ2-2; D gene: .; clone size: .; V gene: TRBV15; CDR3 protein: CATSSLKIANTGELFF; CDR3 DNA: TGTGCCACCAGCAGCCTAAAGATAGCGAACACCGGGGAGCTGTTTTTT
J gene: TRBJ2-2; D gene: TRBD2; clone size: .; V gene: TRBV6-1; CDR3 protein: CASTTGGPWFRELFF; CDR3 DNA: TGTGCCAGCACGACGGGGGGGCCTTGGTTTAGGGAGCTGTTTTTT
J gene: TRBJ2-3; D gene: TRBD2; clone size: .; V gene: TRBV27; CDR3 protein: CASSLSETAGGDTDTQYF; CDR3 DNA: TGTGCCAGCAGTTTATCCGAAACAGCGGGGGGGGACACAGATACGCAGTATTTT
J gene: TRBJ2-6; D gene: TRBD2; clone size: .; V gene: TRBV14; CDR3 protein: CASSQSCVGEGMVDRANVLTF; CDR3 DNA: TGTGCCAGCAGCCAAAGTTGTGTCGGGGAGGGAATGGTGGACAGGGCCAACGTCCTGACTTTC
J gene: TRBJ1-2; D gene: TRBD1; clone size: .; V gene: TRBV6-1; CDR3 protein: CASSEAQQGKGLYGYTF; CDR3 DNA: TGTGCCAGCAGTGAAGCGCAACAGGGGAAGGGCCTCTATGGCTACACCTTC
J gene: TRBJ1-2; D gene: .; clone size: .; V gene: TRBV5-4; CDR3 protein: CASSFLGLPYGYTF; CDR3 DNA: TGTGCCAGCAGCTTCCTGGGGCTCCCTTATGGCTACACCTTC
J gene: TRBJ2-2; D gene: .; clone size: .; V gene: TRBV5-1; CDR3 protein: CASSWDSGELFF; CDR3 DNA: TGCGCCAGCAGCTGGGACTCCGGGGAGCTGTTTTTT
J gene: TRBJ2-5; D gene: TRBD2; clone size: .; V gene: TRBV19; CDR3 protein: CASSPHPAGVQETQYF; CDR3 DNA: TGTGCCAGTAGCCCCCACCCGGCGGGGGTCCAAGAGACCCAGTACTTC
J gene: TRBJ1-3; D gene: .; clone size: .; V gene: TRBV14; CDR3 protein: CASSQEEEDRHTGNTIYF; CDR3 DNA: TGTGCCAGCAGCCAAGAGGAGGAAGACAGGCACACTGGAAACACCATATATTTT
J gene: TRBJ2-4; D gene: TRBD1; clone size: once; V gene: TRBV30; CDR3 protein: CAWSQTGTGEGDIQYF; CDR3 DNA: TGTGCCTGGAGTCAAACTGGGACAGGGGAGGGTGACATTCAGTACTTC
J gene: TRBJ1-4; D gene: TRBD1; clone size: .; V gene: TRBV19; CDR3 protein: CASSPGGQGPTRNEKLFF; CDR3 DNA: TGTGCCAGTAGTCCAGGAGGACAGGGGCCAACCCGTAATGAAAAACTGTTTTTT
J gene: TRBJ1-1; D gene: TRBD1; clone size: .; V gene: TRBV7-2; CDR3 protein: CASSVRTGRTEAFF; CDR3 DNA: TGTGCCAGCAGCGTAAGGACAGGGCGCACTGAAGCTTTCTTT
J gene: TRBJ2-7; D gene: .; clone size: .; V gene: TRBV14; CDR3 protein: CASSQEIAYEQYF; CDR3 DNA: TGTGCCAGCAGCCAAGAAATAGCCTACGAGCAGTACTTC
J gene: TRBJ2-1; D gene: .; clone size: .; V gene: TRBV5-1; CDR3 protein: CASSLASGTNMNEQFF; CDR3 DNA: TGCGCCAGCAGCTTGGCCTCGGGGACAAATATGAATGAGCAGTTCTTC
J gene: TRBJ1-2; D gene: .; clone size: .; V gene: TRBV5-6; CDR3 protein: CASSPRLGGGLNGYTF; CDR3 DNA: TGTGCCAGCAGCCCTAGGTTAGGTGGAGGATTAAATGGCTACACCTTC
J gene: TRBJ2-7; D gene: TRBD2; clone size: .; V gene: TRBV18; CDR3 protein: CASSPSSRLASQSLREQYF; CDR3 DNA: TGTGCCAGCTCACCATCATCGCGACTAGCGAGCCAAAGCTTACGAGAGCAGTACTTC
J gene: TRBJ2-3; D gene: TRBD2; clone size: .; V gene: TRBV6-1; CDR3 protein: CASSERFSREGPTDTQYF; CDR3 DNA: TGTGCCAGCAGTGAAAGATTTAGTAGGGAGGGGCCAACAGATACGCAGTATTTT
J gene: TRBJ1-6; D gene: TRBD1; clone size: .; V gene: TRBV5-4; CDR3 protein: CASSIKSGTDTSPLHF; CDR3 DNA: TGTGCCAGCAGCATCAAATCCGGGACAGACACTTCACCCCTCCACTTT
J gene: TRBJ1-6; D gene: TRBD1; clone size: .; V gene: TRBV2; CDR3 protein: CASRGTVPVRNSPLHF; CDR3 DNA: TGTGCCAGCAGAGGGACAGTTCCGGTTCGTAATTCACCCCTCCACTTT
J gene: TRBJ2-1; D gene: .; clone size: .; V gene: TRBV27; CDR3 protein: CASSSTPPLGDNEGIF; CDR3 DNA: TGTGCCAGCAGTTCCACACCTCCACTAGGGGACAATGAGGGGATCTTC
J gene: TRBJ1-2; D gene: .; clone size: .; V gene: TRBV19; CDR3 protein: CASSPPADRSDGYTF; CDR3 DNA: TGTGCCAGTAGCCCTCCCGCTGACAGGTCGGATGGCTACACCTTC
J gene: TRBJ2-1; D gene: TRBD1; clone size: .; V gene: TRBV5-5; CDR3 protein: CASSGGQDSYNEQFF; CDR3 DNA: TGTGCCAGCAGCGGAGGACAGGATTCCTACAATGAGCAGTTCTTC
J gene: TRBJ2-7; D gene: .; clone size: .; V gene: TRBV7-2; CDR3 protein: CASSLALCTEIPSYEQYF; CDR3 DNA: TGTGCCAGCAGCTTAGCGCTCTGTACGGAGATACCCTCCTACGAGCAGTACTTC